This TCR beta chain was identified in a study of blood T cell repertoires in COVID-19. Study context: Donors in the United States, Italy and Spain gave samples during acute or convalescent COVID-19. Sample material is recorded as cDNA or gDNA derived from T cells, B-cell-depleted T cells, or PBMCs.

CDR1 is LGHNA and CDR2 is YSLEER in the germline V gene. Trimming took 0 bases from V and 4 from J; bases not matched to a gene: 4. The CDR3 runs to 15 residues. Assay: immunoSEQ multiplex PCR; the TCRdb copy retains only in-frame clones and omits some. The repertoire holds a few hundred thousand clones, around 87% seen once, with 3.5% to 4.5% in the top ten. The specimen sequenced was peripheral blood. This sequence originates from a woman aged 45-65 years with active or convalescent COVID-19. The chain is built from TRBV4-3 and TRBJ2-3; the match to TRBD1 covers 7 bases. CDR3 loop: CASSQEGTGADTQYF. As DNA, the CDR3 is TGCGCCAGCAGCCAAGAGGGTACAGGGGCAGATACGCAGTATTTT.